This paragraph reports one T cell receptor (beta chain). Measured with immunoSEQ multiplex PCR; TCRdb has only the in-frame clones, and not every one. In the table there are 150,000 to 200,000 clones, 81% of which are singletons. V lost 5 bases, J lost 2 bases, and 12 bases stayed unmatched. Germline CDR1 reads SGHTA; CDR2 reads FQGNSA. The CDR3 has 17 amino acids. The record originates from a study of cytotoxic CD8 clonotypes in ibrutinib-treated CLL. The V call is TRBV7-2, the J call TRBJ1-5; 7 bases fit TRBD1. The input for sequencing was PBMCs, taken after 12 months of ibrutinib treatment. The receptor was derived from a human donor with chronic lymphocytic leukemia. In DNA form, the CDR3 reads TGTGCCAGCAGCCGAGCCCCAGGGGGTGCCGGCAATCAGCCCCAGCATTTT. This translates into CASSRAPGGAGNQPQHF.